This T cell receptor (beta chain) was sequenced during a study of shared clonotypes between healthy human individuals. Profiling relied on immunoSEQ multiplex PCR, and the TCRdb table lists in-frame clones only, not all of them. The repertoire holds about 1 million clones, with approximately 70% as singletons. This CDR3 contains 14 residues. The V and J ends lost 4 bases and 4 bases, in that order; junction bases with no gene match: 2. Looked up from germline, CDR1 is MNHEY and CDR2 is SVGAGI. CD4+ cells underwent separation, giving CD45RA+ naive and CD45RA-negative memory subsets. This receptor was obtained from a man in his late teens or twenties in good health. Sequenced input: memory CD4+ T cells sorted from blood. Indicated subset: CD45RA-negative fraction. V and J are TRBV6-5 and TRBJ1-5, with 9 bases lining up with TRBD1. The chain's CDR3 is CASSWGTGNQPQHF. As DNA, the CDR3 is TGTGCCAGCAGTTGGGGGACAGGGAATCAGCCCCAGCATTTT.